The clone carrying this TCR beta chain rates as medium-sized. Its target is not known. CD25-based Treg depletion was applied to purified naive CD4+ T cells. The junction had 2 bases not matched to a gene; V was cut back by 5 bases and J by 2 bases. The CDR3 length is 13 residues. Adaptor-ligated barcode primers were used to amplify TRBV12-4/TRBJ1-2 clonotypes. TCRdb re-called the multiplex PCR reads through MiXCR, storing one row per CDR3 protein. The table shows 450 to 600 distinct CDR3 sequences, with over 4.5% occurring only once. Study observations and caveats: Tumor memory CD4+ T cell TCR gene usage was found to cluster with blood and lymph node memory CD4+ cells and with lymph node naive CD4+ cells. Tumor Tregs overlapped most with tumor, then blood, naive CD4+ cells.

The specimen was naive CD4+ T cells sorted from blood. The subset is: naive CD4+ T cells, CD4+CD45RA+CD25-. The rearrangement uses TRBV12-3 or TRBV12-4 and TRBJ1-2; TRBD1 matches at 7 bases. The receptor's source is a female donor with breast cancer. The chain's CDR3 is CASSRTGNYGYTF. The DNA of the CDR3 is TGTGCCAGCAGTAGGACAGGAAACTATGGCTACACCTTC.